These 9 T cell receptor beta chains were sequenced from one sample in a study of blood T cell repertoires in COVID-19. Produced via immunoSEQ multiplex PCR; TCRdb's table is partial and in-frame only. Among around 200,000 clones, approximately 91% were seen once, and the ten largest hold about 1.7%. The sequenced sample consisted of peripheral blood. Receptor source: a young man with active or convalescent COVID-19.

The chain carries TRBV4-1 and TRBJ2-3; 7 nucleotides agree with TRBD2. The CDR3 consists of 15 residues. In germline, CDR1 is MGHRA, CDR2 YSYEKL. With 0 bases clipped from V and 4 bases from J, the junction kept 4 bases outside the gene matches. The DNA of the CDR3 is TGCGCCAGCAGCCAAGAAGCTAGCGGATCAGATACGCAGTATTTT. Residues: CASSQEASGSDTQYF.

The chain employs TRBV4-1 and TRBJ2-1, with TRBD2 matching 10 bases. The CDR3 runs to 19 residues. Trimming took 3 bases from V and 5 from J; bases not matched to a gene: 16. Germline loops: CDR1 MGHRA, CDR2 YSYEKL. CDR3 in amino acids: CASSQLTRPGLATDNEQFF. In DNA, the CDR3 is TGCGCCAGCAGCCAGCTCACTCGCCCGGGACTAGCGACCGACAATGAGCAGTTCTTC.

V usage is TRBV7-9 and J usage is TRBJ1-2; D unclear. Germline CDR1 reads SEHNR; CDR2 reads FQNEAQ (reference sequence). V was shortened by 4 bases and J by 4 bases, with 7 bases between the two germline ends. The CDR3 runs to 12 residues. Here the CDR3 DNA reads TGTGCCAGCAGCTCAGGTCCCTATGGCTACACCTTC. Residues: CASSSGPYGYTF. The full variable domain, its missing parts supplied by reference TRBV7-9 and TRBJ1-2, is DTGVSQNPRHKITKRGQNVTFRCDPISEHNRLYWYRQTLGQGPEFLTYFQNEAQLEKSRLLSDRFSAERPKGSFSTLEIQRTEQGDSAMYLCASSSGPYGYTFGSGTRLTVV.

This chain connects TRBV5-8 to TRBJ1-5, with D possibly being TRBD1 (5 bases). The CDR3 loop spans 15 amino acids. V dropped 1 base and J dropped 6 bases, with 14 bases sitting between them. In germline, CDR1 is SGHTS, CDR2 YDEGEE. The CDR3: CASSLPGHHSQPQHF. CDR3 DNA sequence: TGTGCCAGCAGCTTGCCAGGGCATCATTCTCAGCCCCAGCATTTT.

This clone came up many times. The CDR3: CASSFSGTQPQHF. CDR3 nucleotide sequence: TGCGCCAGCAGCTTTTCGGGAACTCAGCCCCAGCATTTT. The chain has TRBV5-1 and TRBJ1-5; D remains ambiguous. Germline V gene sequence: CDR1 SGHRS, CDR2 YFSETQ. The CDR3 has 13 amino acids. The V end lost 2 bases, the J end lost 6 bases, and 9 bases lay between the germline ends.

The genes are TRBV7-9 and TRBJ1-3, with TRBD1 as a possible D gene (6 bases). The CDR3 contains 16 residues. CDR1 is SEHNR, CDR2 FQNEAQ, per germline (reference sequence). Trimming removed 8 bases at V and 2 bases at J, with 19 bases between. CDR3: CASEKPGHAPGNTIYF. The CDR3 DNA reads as TGTGCCAGCGAAAAGCCGGGACACGCTCCTGGAAACACCATATATTTT.

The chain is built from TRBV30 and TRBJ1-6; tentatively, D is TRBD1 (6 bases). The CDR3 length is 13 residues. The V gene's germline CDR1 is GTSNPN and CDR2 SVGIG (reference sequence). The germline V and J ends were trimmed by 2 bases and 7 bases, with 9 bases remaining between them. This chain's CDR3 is CAWSNRENSPLHF. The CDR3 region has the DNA TGTGCCTGGAGTAACAGGGAAAATTCACCCCTCCACTTT. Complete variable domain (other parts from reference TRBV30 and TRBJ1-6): SQTIHQWPATLVQPVGSPLSLECTVEGTSNPNLYWYRQAAGRGLQLLFYSVGIGQISSEVPQNLSASRPQDRQFILSSKKLLLSDSGFYLCAWSNRENSPLHFGNGTRLTVT.

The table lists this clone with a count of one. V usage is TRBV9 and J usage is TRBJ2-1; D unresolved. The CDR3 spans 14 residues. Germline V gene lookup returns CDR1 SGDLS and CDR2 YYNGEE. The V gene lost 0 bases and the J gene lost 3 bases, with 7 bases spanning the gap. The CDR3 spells CASSVEPVYNEQFF. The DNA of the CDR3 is TGTGCCAGCAGCGTAGAACCAGTCTACAATGAGCAGTTCTTC.

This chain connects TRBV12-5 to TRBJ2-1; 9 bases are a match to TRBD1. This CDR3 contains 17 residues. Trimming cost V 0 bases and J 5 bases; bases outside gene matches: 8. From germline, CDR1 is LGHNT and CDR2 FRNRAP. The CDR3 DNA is TGTGCTAGTGGTTTGGTAGGAGGGACAGGGAAGGACAATGAGCAGTTCTTC. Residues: CASGLVGGTGKDNEQFF.